One and the same sample provided the 27 T cell receptor beta chains below, sequenced in a study of PD-1 blockade in classical Hodgkin lymphoma (TCRdb year 2020). Library preparation used the immunoSEQ multiplex PCR assay. TCRdb limited this immuneACCESS table to in-frame rearrangements with V and J called. A share of clones is missing; checked studies link under half to unresolved V genes, and the rest is unexplained. The sample table holds more than 15,000 clones, of which over 70% were seen once. The ten largest make up around 1.9% of the sample. This sample's time point label indicates: cycle 4 day 1 (C4D1), after six to seven weeks of nivolumab. Every trial patient had relapsed following autologous stem cell transplantation, and prior brentuximab vedotin exposure was what differed among cohorts A, B and C. Using a Miltenyi CD4+ T cell isolation kit, CD4+ T cells were purified from thawed PBMCs through magnetic negative selection.

The sample consisted of CD4+ T cells from blood, taken before the fourth cycle of nivolumab. The receptors were gathered from a human donor with classical Hodgkin lymphoma.

The chain employs TRBV6-5 and TRBJ2-3, with D tentatively TRBD1 (5 bases). Germline V gene sequence: CDR1 MNHEY, CDR2 SVGAGI. V gave up 0 bases and J gave up 5 bases, with 12 bases separating them. This CDR3 spans 15 amino acids. CDR3 sequence: CASSYSGRVGDTQYF. CDR3 in DNA: TGTGCCAGCAGTTACTCAGGCAGGGTCGGAGATACGCAGTATTTT.

The gene calls are TRBV5-1 and TRBJ2-5; D possibly corresponds to TRBD1 (6 bases). Germline V gene sequence: CDR1 SGHRS, CDR2 YFSETQ. The CDR3 is made up of 13 amino acids. With 4 bases removed from V and 3 bases from J, the gap between germline ends came to 10 bases. The CDR3 loop reads CASSTGQKETQYF. The CDR3 DNA is TGCGCCAGCAGCACGGGACAAAAAGAGACCCAGTACTTC.

This rearrangement joins TRBV29-1 to TRBJ2-3; weak D call: TRBD1 (6 bases). V was cut by 3 bases and J by 0 bases, with 10 bases left in between. In germline, CDR1 is SQVTM, CDR2 ANQGSEA. CDR3 length: 14 amino acids. CDR3: CSVDVGGSTDTQYF. The DNA of the CDR3 is TGCAGCGTTGATGTAGGGGGAAGCACAGATACGCAGTATTTT.

The chain combines TRBV27 with TRBJ2-2; D is unresolved. This CDR3 has 13 residues. V dropped 3 bases and J dropped 2 bases, with 4 bases sitting between them. Germline CDR1 is MNHEY and CDR2 is SMNVEV (reference sequence). CDR3 sequence reads: CASSFSNTGELFF. As DNA, the CDR3 is TGTGCCAGCAGTTTCAGCAACACCGGGGAGCTGTTTTTT.

The chain recombines TRBV25-1 with TRBJ2-1; tentatively, D is TRBD1 (5 bases). Germline V gene lookup returns CDR1 MGHDK and CDR2 SYGVNS. Trimming took 6 bases from V and 7 from J, leaving 7 bases between them. The CDR3 is 11 amino acids. For the CDR3, the DNA is TGTGCCAGCAGCAGGGTAAATGAGCAGTTCTTC. Translating gives CASSRVNEQFF.

J is TRBJ2-7 and V is TRBV6-1; D unresolved. The V and J ends lost 3 bases and 3 bases respectively, with 3 bases between them. Germline V CDR1 and CDR2: MNHNS, SASEGT. There are 11 residues in the CDR3. The CDR3 DNA is TGTGCCAGCAGTGACGGCTACGAGCAGTACTTC. This codes for CASSDGYEQYF.

V usage is TRBV6-5 and J usage is TRBJ1-1; 9 bases fit TRBD1. The CDR3 runs 16 residues. The germline V gene encodes CDR1 MNHEY and CDR2 SVGAGI. Trimming cost V 4 bases and J 4 bases; bases outside gene matches: 10. CDR3: CASSSHPGTGPTEAFF. CDR3 bases: TGTGCCAGCAGTTCGCACCCCGGGACAGGGCCCACTGAAGCTTTCTTT.

This chain connects TRBV4-1 to TRBJ2-1; D is perhaps TRBD1 or TRBD2 (5 bases each). There are 16 residues in the CDR3. V gave up 2 bases and J gave up 2 bases, with 13 bases separating them. CDR1 and CDR2 from the germline V gene are MGHRA and YSYEKL. As DNA, the CDR3 is TGCGCCAGCAGCCAAATCGGGACCCGGGCCTACAATGAGCAGTTCTTC. Translating it yields CASSQIGTRAYNEQFF.

DNA of the CDR3: TGTGCCAGCAGCTTAGGAGTACTAGCGGGAGAAGAGACCCAGTACTTC. It is translated as CASSLGVLAGEETQYF. This chain connects TRBV7-9 to TRBJ2-5; 11 bases agree with TRBD2. V dropped 1 base and J dropped 3; count of bases not matched to a gene: 4. The CDR3 sequence is 16 residues long. CDR1 is SEHNR and CDR2 is FQNEAQ in the germline V gene (reference sequence).

The genes are TRBV20-1 and TRBJ2-7; TRBD2 aligns across 8 bases. After removal of 3 bases from V and 7 bases from J, the junction contained 2 bases not matched to a gene. Germline loops: CDR1 DFQATT, CDR2 SNEGSKA (reference sequence). CDR3 length: 11 amino acids. Here the CDR3 DNA reads TGCAGTGCTAGCGGGAGGGGGGAGCAGTACTTC. Its translation is CSASGRGEQYF.

This clone is a singleton in its sample. The chain carries TRBV6-1 and TRBJ2-1; TRBD2 aligns across 7 bases. Germline trimming cut 5 bases from V and 5 bases from J; bases unmatched to any gene: 9. The CDR3 covers 15 residues. Germline-derived CDR1 and CDR2 are MNHNS and SASEGT. CDR3 nucleotide sequence: TGTGCCAGCAGTAGCGGCGGCGCGGGAGACAATGAGCAGTTCTTC. Protein sequence: CASSSGGAGDNEQFF.

J is TRBJ2-7 and V is TRBV10-2; TRBD2 is a possible D gene (5 bases). The CDR3 has 14 residues. CDR1 WSHSY and CDR2 SAAADI come from the germline V gene. V dropped 2 bases and J dropped 3 bases, with 11 bases sitting between them. The CDR3 region is CASSEVYGSYEQYF. DNA of the CDR3: TGCGCCAGCAGTGAGGTGTATGGGAGCTACGAGCAGTACTTC.

This sequence joins TRBV6-5 and TRBJ2-1; 7 bases line up with TRBD1. The CDR3 has 12 amino acids. Germline CDR1 reads MNHEY; CDR2 reads SVGAGI. V shed 6 bases, J shed 6 bases, and the junction held 2 bases outside the gene matches. The CDR3 DNA is TGTGCCAGCAGAGACAGGGTCAATGAGCAGTTCTTC. As protein: CASRDRVNEQFF.

This clone appeared a single time. The chain uses TRBV28 and TRBJ2-1, with 7 bases lining up with TRBD1. The CDR3 is 13 residues long. The germline CDR1 and CDR2 sequences are MDHEN and SYDVKM. The V segment lost 7 bases and the J segment 8 bases; nucleotides outside the gene matches: 8. The CDR3 spells CASTRQGIDEQFF. DNA of the CDR3: TGTGCCAGCACCCGACAGGGCATCGATGAGCAGTTCTTC.

This chain connects TRBV18 to TRBJ2-1; 8 positions agree with TRBD2. This CDR3 comprises 14 residues. Looked up from germline, CDR1 is KGHSH and CDR2 is LQKENI. V shed 2 bases, J shed 6 bases, and the junction held 3 bases outside the gene matches. The CDR3 protein is CASSPAGGRNEQFF. CDR3 in DNA: TGTGCCAGCTCACCAGCGGGAGGACGCAATGAGCAGTTCTTC.

The chain combines TRBV6-6 with TRBJ1-5, with TRBD1 as a possible D gene (5 bases). V lost 2 bases and J lost 11, with 19 bases in between. The germline V gene encodes CDR1 MNHNY and CDR2 SVGAGI (reference sequence). CDR3 length: 15 residues. The CDR3 here is CASSYGDAGGLTQHF. As DNA, the CDR3 is TGTGCCAGCAGTTACGGGGACGCGGGCGGGTTGACCCAGCATTTT.

The sample holds a few counts of this clone. This rearrangement joins TRBV15 to TRBJ1-1; D might be TRBD1 (5 bases). Germline lookup yields CDR1 LNHNV and CDR2 YYDKDF (reference sequence). Between the trimmed V and J ends, which lost 1 base and 6 bases, there was a span of 18 bases. The CDR3 is made up of 16 amino acids. Here the CDR3 reads CATSRGWWGGGAEAFF. As DNA, the CDR3 is TGTGCCACCAGCAGAGGGTGGTGGGGGGGAGGCGCTGAAGCTTTCTTT.

The V call is TRBV7-9, the J call TRBJ1-2; D gene ambiguous. The CDR3 contains 14 residues. Germline lookup yields CDR1 SEHNR and CDR2 FQNEAQ (reference sequence). V lost 5 bases to trimming and J lost 1 base, with 11 bases between them. Here the CDR3 DNA reads TGTGCCAGCAGCCCCCAATTCTTTAACTATGGCTACACCTTC. As protein: CASSPQFFNYGYTF.

This clone was recorded once. This chain links TRBV14 with TRBJ2-2; the match to TRBD1 covers 7 bases. V shed 4 bases, J shed 0 bases, and the junction held 8 bases outside the gene matches. CDR1 and CDR2 from the germline V gene are SGHDN and FVKESK. The CDR3 runs to 17 residues. This CDR3 is CASSLKSGTANTGELFF. CDR3 coding DNA: TGTGCCAGCAGCCTGAAATCCGGGACAGCGAACACCGGGGAGCTGTTTTTT.

This sequence joins TRBV4-1 and TRBJ2-7, with D perhaps matching TRBD1 (5 bases). Trimming pared 0 bases from V and 2 bases from J, leaving 5 bases between. This CDR3 spans 13 amino acids. Germline assignment: CDR1 MGHRA and CDR2 YSYEKL. The CDR3 is CASSQEDTYEQYF. CDR3 coding DNA: TGCGCCAGCAGCCAAGAGGACACCTACGAGCAGTACTTC.

The J gene is TRBJ1-5, the V gene TRBV30; D is unresolved. This CDR3 region has 13 residues. The germline gives CDR1 GTSNPN, CDR2 SVGIG (reference sequence). V was trimmed by 1 base and J by 5 bases, leaving 9 bases between them. CDR3 loop: CAWSGSNYQPQHF. The CDR3 DNA follows: TGTGCCTGGAGTGGAAGTAACTATCAGCCCCAGCATTTT.

The rearrangement joins TRBV18 to TRBJ2-3; no definite D call. V was clipped by 1 base and J by 6 bases, with 14 bases between them. This CDR3 spans 15 amino acids. Per the germline V gene, CDR1 is KGHSH and CDR2 is LQKENI. The CDR3 DNA sequence: TGTGCCAGCTCACCACTAGAGGCCCAATATGATACGCAGTATTTT. Translation gives CASSPLEAQYDTQYF.

This chain connects TRBV7-8 to TRBJ1-2; 8 nucleotides align to TRBD1. The CDR3 extends over 13 amino acids. Germline values: CDR1 SGHVS, CDR2 FQNEAQ. The ends lost 2 bases at V and 7 bases at J; junction bases unmatched: 3. The CDR3: CASSLQGASGYTF. CDR3 bases: TGTGCCAGCAGCTTACAGGGGGCGTCTGGCTACACCTTC.

The chain uses TRBV5-5 and TRBJ1-4; D unresolved. Germline V gives CDR1 SGHKS, CDR2 YYEKEE (reference sequence). V gave up 0 bases and J gave up 5 bases, with 11 bases separating them. The CDR3 contains 15 residues. In nucleotides, the CDR3 is TGTGCCAGCAGCTTGGGACGGACGGGCAATGAAAAACTGTTTTTT. It encodes CASSLGRTGNEKLFF. Full variable domain (rest looked up from reference TRBV5-5 and TRBJ1-4): DAGVTQSPTHLIKTRGQQVTLRCSPISGHKSVSWYQQVLGQGPQFIFQYYEKEERGRGNFPDRFSARQFPNYSSELNVNALLLGDSALYLCASSLGRTGNEKLFFGSGTQLSVL.

The genes are TRBV13 and TRBJ1-2; 7 bases align to TRBD1. Losses at the gene ends were 1 base for V and 11 bases for J; bases not matched to a gene: 4. The V gene's germline CDR1 is PRHDT and CDR2 FYEKMQ (reference sequence). This CDR3 has 12 residues. CDR3 region: CASSLEGALYTF. The CDR3 DNA follows: TGTGCCAGCAGCTTAGAGGGGGCTCTTTACACCTTC.

The V gene is TRBV29-1, the J gene TRBJ2-5, with D perhaps assigned TRBD1 or TRBD2 (5 bases each). The CDR3 has 13 amino acids. CDR1 is SQVTM and CDR2 is ANQGSEA in the germline V gene. The germline V and J ends were trimmed by 7 bases and 0 bases, with 12 bases remaining between them. CDR3 protein: CSASRDHQETQYF. CDR3 nucleotides: TGCAGCGCCAGCCGGGACCACCAAGAGACCCAGTACTTC.

The chain couples TRBV10-2 to TRBJ2-1; a possible D gene is TRBD2 (6 bases). V lost 2 bases and J lost 2, with 19 bases in between. This CDR3 has 18 residues. Per germline, CDR1 WSHSY and CDR2 SAAADI. The CDR3 DNA sequence: TGCGCCAGCAGTGAGGGGGTCCGGGGGAGGCCAACCTACAATGAGCAGTTCTTC. Translated: CASSEGVRGRPTYNEQFF.